These 12 T cell receptor beta chains came from one sample sequenced in a study of a mutant IDH1 vaccine in newly diagnosed glioma. The method was immunoSEQ multiplex PCR; TCRdb's version includes in-frame clones alone and lacks a portion of them. The sample carries some 87,000 clones, about 80% recorded once. Time point noted: baseline, week 1 (first vaccination visit). Documented treatment: pre-vaccination baseline after standard-of-care therapy. The sample here was PBMCs, taken from a glioma patient treated with radiotherapy, temozolomide or both. The receptors derive from a man aged 40-49 years with glioma.

This chain connects TRBV6-5 to TRBJ1-1; no firm D call. The CDR3 runs 14 residues. V lost 6 bases and J lost 3, with 14 bases in between. Germline loops: CDR1 MNHEY, CDR2 SVGAGI. CDR3 loop: CASSLRGGHTEAFF. The CDR3 DNA reads as TGTGCCAGCAGCCTAAGAGGAGGGCACACTGAAGCTTTCTTT.

The table lists this clone with a few counts. The V call is TRBV5-1, the J call TRBJ2-1, with a possible D match to TRBD1 (6 bases). The V gene's germline CDR1 is SGHRS and CDR2 YFSETQ. This CDR3 spans 14 amino acids. Trimming took 2 bases from V and 5 from J, leaving 11 bases between them. The CDR3: CASSLQGVNNEQFF. For the CDR3, the DNA is TGCGCCAGCAGCTTACAGGGAGTTAACAATGAGCAGTTCTTC.

V usage is TRBV18 and J usage is TRBJ2-3; D remains unclear. Deletions cut 6 bases from V and 4 bases from J, with 8 bases between. This CDR3 has 12 residues. Germline lookup yields CDR1 KGHSH and CDR2 LQKENI. Written as DNA, the CDR3 is TGTGCCAGCTCCCCAAAGGCAGATACGCAGTATTTT. This codes for CASSPKADTQYF.

This clone was seen only once. This chain joins TRBV30 and TRBJ2-2; TRBD2 might be the D (5 bases). The CDR3 consists of 22 residues. With 0 bases removed from V and 0 bases from J, the gap between germline ends came to 29 bases. The germline V gene encodes CDR1 GTSNPN and CDR2 SVGIG (reference sequence). CDR3 sequence reads: CAWSVFTYLAIHNSANTGELFF. Here the CDR3 DNA reads TGTGCCTGGAGTGTATTTACGTACTTAGCGATTCACAATTCCGCGAACACCGGGGAGCTGTTTTTT.

This clone was seen only once. The rearrangement links TRBV5-1 to TRBJ1-6; no reliable D call. Germline values: CDR1 SGHRS, CDR2 YFSETQ. V gave up 1 base and J gave up 3 bases, with 8 bases separating them. The CDR3 runs 15 residues. This CDR3 reads CASSLSSDYNSPLHF. The CDR3 coding sequence is TGCGCCAGCAGCTTGTCATCGGACTATAATTCACCCCTCCACTTT.

V is TRBV19 and J is TRBJ2-3, with 10 nucleotides matching TRBD2. The V gene's germline CDR1 is LNHDA and CDR2 SQIVND (reference sequence). The length of the CDR3 is 19 residues. After removal of 3 bases from V and 0 bases from J, the junction contained 12 bases not matched to a gene. The CDR3 coding sequence is TGTGCCAGTAGTATTGTAGCGGGGGGCCCGTTTTCTAGCACAGATACGCAGTATTTT. It codes for CASSIVAGGPFSSTDTQYF.

This clone was seen more than once but under ten times. In nucleotides, the CDR3 is TGTGCCAGCAGTCCTCGGCCCCCCTACGAGCAGTACTTC. This gives the protein CASSPRPPYEQYF. The gene calls are TRBV16 and TRBJ2-7; D unclear. The CDR3 has 13 residues. Germline V gene lookup returns CDR1 KGHSY and CDR2 FQNENV. The V and J ends lost 6 bases and 2 bases respectively, with 11 bases between them.

The chain carries TRBV19 and TRBJ2-7, with D unresolved. CDR3 length: 13 amino acids. Germline lookup yields CDR1 LNHDA and CDR2 SQIVND (reference sequence). The germline V and J ends were trimmed by 4 bases and 3 bases, with 10 bases remaining between them. The CDR3 DNA reads TGTGCCAGTAGTACCCCGAACTACTACGAGCAGTACTTC. Translating it yields CASSTPNYYEQYF.

J is TRBJ2-1 and V is TRBV2; TRBD2 agrees at 9 bases. CDR3 length: 19 residues. V gave up 5 bases and J gave up 4 bases; unmatched junction bases: 18. The germline V gene encodes CDR1 SNHLY and CDR2 FYNNEI. Written as DNA, the CDR3 is TGTGCCAGCAGTACCAACGCCTGGCGGGGGGGCCTTATGTACAATGAGCAGTTCTTC. As protein: CASSTNAWRGGLMYNEQFF.

A remark on this clone: At the DNA level, this CDR3 is encoded by other sequences in the same sample as well. The chain joins TRBV14 to TRBJ1-1, with 9 bases fitting TRBD1. This CDR3 spans 15 amino acids. V trimming: 3 bases; J trimming: 0 bases; junction bases outside the gene matches: 2. Germline V lookup: CDR1 SGHDN, CDR2 FVKESK. CDR3 sequence (DNA): TGTGCCAGCAGCCACGGACAGGGGCTGAACACTGAAGCTTTCTTT. Its protein is CASSHGQGLNTEAFF.

The chain is built from TRBV27 and TRBJ2-7, with D possibly TRBD1 on 7 matching bases. Germline CDR1 reads MNHEY; CDR2 reads SMNVEV (reference sequence). This CDR3 is built from 15 residues. V lost 5 bases and J lost 3, with 17 bases in between. CDR3 sequence reads: CASSRAGQGVYEQYF. The CDR3 region has the DNA TGTGCCAGCAGTCGGGCGGGGCAGGGGGTCTACGAGCAGTACTTC.

CDR3 in DNA: TGTGCCAGCTCCCTTTTGACCGAGGGAGAGACCCAGTACTTC. It yields the protein CASSLLTEGETQYF. V usage is TRBV18 and J usage is TRBJ2-5, with D perhaps matching TRBD2 (5 bases). V dropped 6 bases and J dropped 4 bases, with 15 bases sitting between them. The length of the CDR3 is 14 residues. The germline gives CDR1 KGHSH, CDR2 LQKENI.